The 14 T cell receptor beta chains presented below share a single source sample, sequenced in a study of T cells after yellow fever vaccination. TCRdb analysed the 5' RACE reads with MiXCR anew, one entry per CDR3 protein. The sample holds tens of thousands of distinct CDR3 sequences; about 7.7% are singletons and the top ten take 41%. The sequenced sample was CD8+ T cells sorted from PBMCs, obtained on the day of the yellow fever booster vaccination. The receptors come from a man aged 30 to 45 who received the YFV17D yellow fever vaccine.

This clonotype has more than one count but fewer than ten. V gene TRBV4-3 combines with J gene TRBJ2-1; 11 bases line up with TRBD1. Germline assignment: CDR1 LGHNA and CDR2 YSLEER. The CDR3 runs 17 residues. Trimming removed 1 base from V and 4 bases from J; junction bases left unmatched: 6. The CDR3 reads CASSQGAGTGGYNEQFF. The CDR3 DNA reads TGCGCCAGCAGCCAAGGGGCCGGGACAGGGGGGTACAATGAGCAGTTCTTC.

In its sample, this clonotype was seen a few times. The genes are TRBV6-5 and TRBJ2-7, with D perhaps TRBD2 (5 bases). CDR3 length: 13 residues. V lost 6 bases to trimming and J lost 4 bases, with 13 bases between them. Germline V CDR1 and CDR2: MNHEY, SVGAGI. CDR3 bases: TGTGCCAGCAGGGCGGGTATATGGTACGAGCAGTACTTC. Translating it yields CASRAGIWYEQYF.

V and J are TRBV27 and TRBJ2-3; 15 bases are shared with TRBD2. The CDR3 is 17 residues long. V gave up 5 bases and J gave up 3 bases; unmatched junction bases: 6. Germline values: CDR1 MNHEY, CDR2 SMNVEV (reference sequence). CDR3 nucleotides: TGTGCCAGCAGTGCATGGACTAGCGGGAGGGAGACAGATACGCAGTATTTT. Translated: CASSAWTSGRETDTQYF.

This clonotype was seen a handful of times. This chain uses TRBV5-1 with TRBJ2-7; tentatively, D is TRBD1 (5 bases). From germline, CDR1 is SGHRS and CDR2 YFSETQ. Trimming took off 0 bases at V and 3 bases at J, with 13 bases between the two ends. The CDR3 runs 15 residues. CDR3 amino acids: CASSLEFWQGYEQYF. CDR3 in DNA: TGCGCCAGCAGCTTGGAGTTCTGGCAGGGCTACGAGCAGTACTTC.

This clonotype was recorded a few times. The chain is built from TRBV3-1 and TRBJ2-5; D possibly corresponds to TRBD2 (5 bases). The CDR3 has 15 amino acids. CDR1 LGHDT and CDR2 YNNKEL come from the germline V gene (reference sequence). Here the CDR3 reads CATQGQHPGQETQYF. The CDR3 DNA sequence: TGTGCAACTCAAGGCCAGCACCCGGGACAAGAGACCCAGTACTTC.

This clonotype has just a few counts. This chain uses TRBV12-3 or TRBV12-4 with TRBJ2-5, with 8 bases aligning to TRBD2. The CDR3 covers 13 residues. Losses at the gene ends were 1 base for V and 9 bases for J; bases not matched to a gene: 4. This CDR3 is CASSLGSGGAQYF. The CDR3, as DNA: TGTGCCAGCAGTTTAGGCTCGGGAGGGGCCCAGTACTTC.

This clonotype was detected only a few times. The chain joins TRBV9 to TRBJ2-1, with 12 bases that match TRBD2. The ends lost 3 bases at V and 5 bases at J; junction bases unmatched: 3. Germline-derived CDR1 and CDR2 are SGDLS and YYNGEE. The CDR3 has 15 amino acids. The CDR3 nucleotides are TGTGCCAGCAGCGAGGGACTAGCGGGTAACAATGAGCAGTTCTTC. Amino acid sequence: CASSEGLAGNNEQFF.

The rearrangement uses TRBV4-3 and TRBJ1-2; D call uncertain. Germline V gives CDR1 LGHNA, CDR2 YSLEER. This CDR3 region has 15 residues. With 0 bases removed from V and 7 bases from J, the gap between germline ends came to 15 bases. The CDR3 loop is CASSQEGGLRSGYTF. The CDR3 nucleotides read TGCGCCAGCAGCCAAGAGGGTGGCCTAAGGAGTGGCTACACCTTC.

The CDR3 DNA sequence: TGTGCCAGCAGCACCCGACAGGCCAATGAGCAGTTCTTC. This codes for CASSTRQANEQFF. The V gene is TRBV7-8, the J gene TRBJ2-1; D is perhaps TRBD1 (6 bases). The germline V gene encodes CDR1 SGHVS and CDR2 FQNEAQ. This CDR3 has 13 amino acids. The V end was cut by 5 bases, the J end by 6 bases, with 11 bases between.

The chain carries TRBV9 and TRBJ2-3; no clear D. Per the germline V gene, CDR1 is SGDLS and CDR2 is YYNGEE. This CDR3 region has 14 residues. V was shortened by 1 base and J by 2 bases, with 8 bases between the two germline ends. CDR3 protein: CASSVSGSTDTQYF. The CDR3 bases are TGTGCCAGCAGCGTATCGGGTTCCACAGATACGCAGTATTTT.

Many counts were recorded for this clonotype. The chain is built from TRBV5-4 and TRBJ1-1, with 8 bases identical to TRBD1. Germline CDR1 SGHNT, CDR2 YYREEE (reference sequence). The CDR3 totals 14 residues. The V and J ends lost 2 bases and 6 bases, in that order; junction bases with no gene match: 6. CDR3 sequence (DNA): TGTGCCAGCAGCTTCGCAGGGGGCGCGGCTGAAGCTTTCTTT. Translating gives CASSFAGGAAEAFF.

Ten or more counts support this clonotype. The V call is TRBV12-3 or TRBV12-4, the J call TRBJ2-5; 9 bases line up with TRBD1. The CDR3 length is 14 residues. With 6 bases clipped from V and 4 bases from J, the junction kept 6 bases outside the gene matches. The CDR3 bases are TGTGCCAGCAGACCTTGGGACAGGGCAGAGACCCAGTACTTC. Translation: CASRPWDRAETQYF.

This chain joins TRBV27 and TRBJ2-7; the match to TRBD2 covers 11 bases. Germline-derived CDR1 and CDR2 are MNHEY and SMNVEV (reference sequence). CDR3 length: 17 amino acids. The ends lost 2 bases at V and 0 bases at J; junction bases unmatched: 6. For the CDR3, the DNA is TGTGCCAGCAGTTTAGTGGCCGGGACTAGCGGCTCCTACGAGCAGTACTTC. Its protein is CASSLVAGTSGSYEQYF.

In its sample, this clonotype was seen many times. The chain couples TRBV12-3 or TRBV12-4 to TRBJ2-5; no definite D call. Trimming removed 1 base at V and 4 bases at J, with 1 base between. The CDR3 runs 11 residues. As DNA, the CDR3 is TGTGCCAGCAGTTTAGGAGAGACCCAGTACTTC. Its protein product is CASSLGETQYF.